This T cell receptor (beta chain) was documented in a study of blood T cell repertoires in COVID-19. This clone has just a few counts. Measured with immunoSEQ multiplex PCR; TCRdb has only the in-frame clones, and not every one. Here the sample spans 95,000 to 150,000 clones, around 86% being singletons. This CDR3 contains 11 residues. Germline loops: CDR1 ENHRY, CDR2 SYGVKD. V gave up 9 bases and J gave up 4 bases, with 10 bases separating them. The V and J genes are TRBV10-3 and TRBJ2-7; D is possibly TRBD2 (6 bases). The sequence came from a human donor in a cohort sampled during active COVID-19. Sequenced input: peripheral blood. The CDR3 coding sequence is TGTGCCATAGCGGGTACTTACGAGCAGTACTTC. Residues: CAIAGTYEQYF.